This T cell receptor beta chain stems from a study of patients and donors after allogeneic stem cell transplantation. CDR3 size: 14 residues. From the RT-PCR reads, TCRdb called clonotypes with MiXCR, one entry per CDR3 protein. Counted here are about 110,000 distinct CDR3 sequences, around 36% occurring once; the ten biggest clones make up around 30%. The J gene is TRBJ1-2, the V gene TRBV21-1; the table names TRBD1, a call not compared with the DNA. TRBV21-1 is a documented pseudogene. Material for sequencing was blood, either unsorted or a sorted T cell fraction (not recorded which). The receptor was isolated from a human donor who was either an allogeneic HSCT recipient or a stem cell or donor lymphocyte infusion donor (not recorded which). It is not recorded whose cells these are; they may come from a transplant donor. The CDR3 reads CASSTSSRVYGYTF. In DNA form, the CDR3 reads TGTGCCAGCAGCACCTCATCCCGGGTCTATGGCTACACCTTC.